Listed here are 26 T cell receptor beta chains from one sample, sequenced in a study of T cell clonality in common variable immunodeficiency. Sequencing was performed with immunoSEQ multiplex PCR; in TCRdb, only in-frame clones are kept and a portion is missing. The data list around 50,000 clones, none observed once; approximately 5.9% falls to the top ten. Sequenced input: peripheral blood mononuclear cells. The receptor set was obtained from a person between 18 and 75 years old in good health.

This clone was recorded many times. The CDR3 end is not reached by the read, which stops 3 residues before it; the germline J gene fills it in. The rearrangement joins TRBV20-1 to TRBJ2-1; 9 nucleotides line up with TRBD2. Germline V gene data show CDR1 as DFQATT and CDR2 as SNEGSKA (reference sequence). The CDR3 spans 15 residues. V shed 0 bases, J shed 4 bases, and the junction held 4 bases outside the gene matches. Incomplete CDR3 DNA: TGCAGTGCTAGAGATTCAGCGGGGGGTTACAATGAG. This encodes CSARDSAGGYNE. The CDR3 in its entirety is CSARDSAGGYNEQFF.

This clone was seen more than once but under ten times. Read sequence stops 3 residues before the CDR3 end, and the germline J gene provides the missing end. V and J are TRBV5-1 and TRBJ1-4, with D maybe TRBD1 (6 bases). The CDR3 length is 12 residues. The germline V gene has CDR1 SGHRS and CDR2 YFSETQ. The part of the CDR3 DNA that was read is TGCGCCAGCAGCGTAGGGGGATCACCA. It specifies CASSVGGSP. The complete CDR3 sequence is CASSVGGSPLFF.

This clone was detected only a few times. The read gets to within 3 residues of the CDR3 end, and the germline J gene fills in the rest. The chain joins TRBV19 to TRBJ1-2; the D gene is possibly TRBD1 (6 bases). The germline V gene encodes CDR1 LNHDA and CDR2 SQIVND (reference sequence). This CDR3 is 15 amino acids long. The sequenced CDR3 bases are TGTGCCAGTAGTCTTCGGACAGTAAGCTCCTACGAC. Translation gives CASSLRTVSSYD. The CDR3 reads in full as CASSLRTVSSYDYTF.

This clone was seen ten or more times. Read coverage stops 3 residues before the CDR3 terminus; the germline J gene supplies the remainder. The rearrangement joins TRBV29-1 to TRBJ1-1, with D possibly being TRBD1 (6 bases). V dropped 7 bases and J dropped 4 bases, with 13 bases sitting between them. CDR3 length: 12 amino acids. From germline, CDR1 is SQVTM and CDR2 ANQGSEA. The covered CDR3 bases are TGCAGCGCTTTACAGGGAGGCACTGAA. Its translation is CSALQGGTE. In full, the CDR3 reads CSALQGGTEAFF.

This clone was counted many times. The read terminates 3 residues ahead of where the CDR3 ends, so the germline J gene completes it. The V call is TRBV6-2 or TRBV6-3, the J call TRBJ2-1; D perhaps matches TRBD2 (5 bases). There are 16 residues in the CDR3. V was shortened by 5 bases and J by 0 bases, with 14 bases between the two germline ends. CDR1 and CDR2 (germline): MNHEY, SVGEGT. The CDR3 reads CASSTQRRSSYNEQFF. The sequenced CDR3 bases are TGTGCCAGCAGTACCCAGCGGCGAAGCTCCTACAATGAG.

There are many counts of this clone. The DNA ends 3 residues before the CDR3 does, and the rest of the CDR3 is filled in from the germline J gene. This chain connects TRBV5-1 to TRBJ2-3; 7 bases line up with TRBD2. Germline V gene sequence: CDR1 SGHRS, CDR2 YFSETQ. Losses at the gene ends were 7 bases for V and 0 bases for J; bases not matched to a gene: 5. CDR3 size: 14 residues. The sequenced CDR3 bases are TGCGCCAGCTGGGGGGGAGTGAGCACAGATACG. It yields the protein CASWGGVSTDT. The complete CDR3 sequence is CASWGGVSTDTQYF.

In its sample, this clone was seen many times. Given a much more abundant clone one base away, this may be a read error. The read terminates 3 residues before the CDR3 end, so the remaining end is supplied by the germline J gene. This chain connects TRBV20-1 to TRBJ2-3; D is possibly TRBD2 (7 bases). The length of the CDR3 is 13 residues. The germline gives CDR1 DFQATT, CDR2 SNEGSKA (reference sequence). The CDR3 region is CSAKAGAGQPQYF. CDR3 bases read: TGCAGTGCTAAGGCGGGGGCAGGTCAGCCG.

This clone came up many times. The read terminates 3 residues before the CDR3 end, so the remaining end is supplied by the germline J gene. This chain joins TRBV20-1 and TRBJ2-6; a possible D gene is TRBD2 (5 bases). The V gene lost 0 bases and the J gene lost 4 bases, with 16 bases spanning the gap. Germline CDR1 and CDR2: DFQATT and SNEGSKA (reference sequence). The CDR3 is made up of 17 amino acids. The DNA read from the CDR3 is TGCAGTGCTAGAGAGGTTTGGCGCCCGGGGGGGGCCAACGTC. It is translated as CSAREVWRPGGANV. The whole CDR3 is CSAREVWRPGGANVLTF.

Note on this clone: The read ends 3 residues early relative to the CDR3; the germline J gene fills the gap. The rearrangement uses TRBV7-2 and TRBJ2-1; TRBD2 aligns across 9 bases. The CDR3 length is 14 residues. Germline V gives CDR1 SGHTA, CDR2 FQGNSA. V dropped 7 bases and J dropped 8; count of bases not matched to a gene: 9. Partial CDR3 DNA: TGTGCCAGCATGGCGGCGGGGGGGCGAGATGAG. As protein: CASMAAGGRDE. The whole CDR3 reads CASMAAGGRDEQFF.

This clone was found many times. The CDR3 is cut off 3 residues early in the read; its end comes from the germline J gene. The V and J genes are TRBV7-2 and TRBJ1-1; weak D call: TRBD1 (6 bases). V dropped 4 bases and J dropped 5 bases, with 11 bases sitting between them. The CDR3 is 13 residues long. CDR1 is SGHTA, CDR2 FQGNSA, per germline. The part of the CDR3 DNA that was read is TGTGCCAGCAGCTGGGGGCAGGGGACTGAA. The encoded protein is CASSWGQGTE. The complete CDR3 reads CASSWGQGTEAFF. The variable domain in full, with the rest retrieved from reference TRBV7-2 and TRBJ1-1, is GAGVSQSPSNKVTEKGKDVELRCDPISGHTALYWYRQSLGQGLEFLIYFQGNSAPDKSGLPSDRFSAERTGGSVSTLTIQRTQQEDSAVYLCASSWGQGTEAFFGQGTRLTVV.

Only a few counts were recorded for this clone. Incomplete CDR3 DNA: TGTGCCAGCAGCTTAAGACTAAGTGAG. It yields the protein CASSLRLSE. The complete CDR3 protein is CASSLRLSEQFF. The V gene is TRBV7-6, the J gene TRBJ2-1; maybe TRBD2 (5 bases). Read data end 3 residues before the CDR3 end; the end is taken from the germline J gene. Trimming removed 2 bases from V and 9 bases from J, with 8 bases in between. CDR1 SGHVS and CDR2 FNYEAQ come from the germline V gene. This CDR3 has 12 amino acids.

This clone came up many times. The read terminates 3 residues before the CDR3 end, so the remaining end is supplied by the germline J gene. The rearrangement uses TRBV20-1 and TRBJ1-4, with unresolved D. Germline-derived CDR1 and CDR2 are DFQATT and SNEGSKA (reference sequence). V was trimmed by 0 bases and J by 8 bases, leaving 16 bases between them. There are 15 residues in the CDR3. The sequenced part of the CDR3 DNA is TGCAGTGCTAGAGATCCAGCGGACTTAGGGGAAAAA. Amino acid sequence: CSARDPADLGEK. The CDR3 reads in full as CSARDPADLGEKLFF.

This clone was picked up many times. The read ends 3 residues before the CDR3 terminus; that terminus is restored from the germline J gene. The chain combines TRBV6-4 with TRBJ1-2; D is undetermined. The V end lost 7 bases, the J end lost 5 bases, and 8 bases lay between the germline ends. CDR3 size: 11 residues. Looked up from germline, CDR1 is MRHNA and CDR2 is SNTAGT. The sequenced CDR3 bases are TGTGCCAGCAATAGCGCTTATGGC. Translation: CASNSAYG. The whole CDR3 reads CASNSAYGYTF.

On this clone: The missing CDR3 end, 3 residues past where the read stops, is filled in from the germline J gene. The chain employs TRBV19 and TRBJ2-3; perhaps TRBD1 as D (6 bases). Germline-derived CDR1 and CDR2 are LNHDA and SQIVND (reference sequence). The CDR3 loop spans 14 amino acids. This CDR3 is CASSIYLQGQPQYF. The DNA read from the CDR3 is TGTGCCAGTAGTATTTATCTCCAGGGGCAGCCG.

This clone appeared many times. The CDR3 end falls 3 residues outside the read, so it is completed with the germline J gene. The chain is built from TRBV5-5 and TRBJ1-5; D call uncertain. Germline-derived CDR1 and CDR2 are SGHKS and YYEKEE (reference sequence). The length of the CDR3 is 14 residues. V lost 1 base, J lost 4 bases, and 9 bases lay in between. The CDR3 region is CASSLLGGNQPQHF. The sequenced CDR3 bases are TGTGCCAGCAGCTTGTTGGGCGGGAATCAGCCC. Full variable domain (rest looked up from reference TRBV5-5 and TRBJ1-5): DAGVTQSPTHLIKTRGQQVTLRCSPISGHKSVSWYQQVLGQGPQFIFQYYEKEERGRGNFPDRFSARQFPNYSSELNVNALLLGDSALYLCASSLLGGNQPQHFGDGTRLSIL.

This clone ranks as medium-sized. The CDR3 end is not reached by the read, which stops 3 residues before it; the germline J gene fills it in. The chain carries TRBV6-1 and TRBJ2-3; 8 nucleotides align to TRBD1. From germline, CDR1 is MNHNS and CDR2 SASEGT. The CDR3 sequence is 16 residues long. V shed 2 bases and J 1 base; nucleotides not matched to a gene: 5. The DNA read from the CDR3 is TGTGCCAGCAGTGAAACCCCGGGACAGGGCACAGATACG. This encodes CASSETPGQGTDT. The CDR3 as a whole reads CASSETPGQGTDTQYF.

This clone was seen at least ten times. The CDR3 end lies 3 residues beyond the end of the read and is filled in from the germline J gene. J is TRBJ2-1 and V is TRBV19; D gene unclear. The CDR3 sequence is 13 residues long. V gave up 3 bases and J gave up 6 bases, with 9 bases separating them. Germline V CDR1 and CDR2: LNHDA, SQIVND (reference sequence). CDR3 bases read: TGTGCCAGTAGTATTAAAAGCTTCAATGAG. As protein: CASSIKSFNE. In full, the CDR3 reads CASSIKSFNEQFF.

On this clone: Coverage ceases 3 residues before the CDR3 finishes, and the germline J gene fills in the end. The gene calls are TRBV2 and TRBJ1-2; D is perhaps TRBD1 (6 bases). Per germline, CDR1 SNHLY and CDR2 FYNNEI. Trimming left V 3 bases short and J 5 bases short, with 16 bases between. This CDR3 region has 15 residues. CDR3 bases read: TGTGCCAGCAGTGAGGGACTAGCGGGGGCTTATGGC. Its protein is CASSEGLAGAYG. The complete CDR3 reads CASSEGLAGAYGYTF.

In its sample, this clone was seen many times. From the germline J gene comes the end of the CDR3, since the read stops 3 residues before it. This chain links TRBV30 with TRBJ1-1; 7 nucleotides line up with TRBD1. V lost 3 bases to trimming and J lost 5 bases; unmatched junction nucleotides: 6. The CDR3 contains 13 residues. Germline V gives CDR1 GTSNPN, CDR2 SVGIG (reference sequence). The CDR3 sequence is CAWRGTAGTEAFF. CDR3 DNA (partial): TGTGCCTGGAGGGGGACAGCTGGGACTGAA.

This clone was observed many times. The read ends 3 residues shy of where the CDR3 ends; the end is completed using the germline J gene. V is TRBV5-1 and J is TRBJ2-5, with TRBD2 matching 8 bases. The V gene end was trimmed by 4 bases and the J gene end by 5 bases; junction bases not matched to a gene: 13. Germline CDR1 is SGHRS and CDR2 is YFSETQ. CDR3 length: 16 amino acids. This CDR3 is CASSPTTGTRGETQYF. The sequenced part of the CDR3 DNA is TGCGCCAGCAGCCCCACAACCGGGACTAGAGGGGAGACC.

This clone has ten or more counts. The read stops 3 residues short of the end of the CDR3; the missing end is completed from the germline J gene. This chain links TRBV11-3 with TRBJ2-5; a possible D gene is TRBD2 (6 bases). Per germline, CDR1 SGHNT and CDR2 YENEEA. This CDR3 comprises 13 residues. The DNA read from the CDR3 is TGTGCCAGCAGCCTTAGGGGAGGTCAAACC. Translating gives CASSLRGGQT. The full-length CDR3 reads as CASSLRGGQTQYF.

This clone was seen at least ten times. The DNA ends 3 residues before the CDR3 does, and the rest of the CDR3 is filled in from the germline J gene. The V gene is TRBV20-1, the J gene TRBJ1-6, with 7 nucleotides matching TRBD1. Germline lookup yields CDR1 DFQATT and CDR2 SNEGSKA (reference sequence). Trimming at V came to 5 bases and at J to 5 bases, leaving 3 bases not matched to a gene. This CDR3 has 13 residues. The DNA read from the CDR3 is TGCAGTGCTTACAGGGGCGATAATTCACCC. This sequence encodes CSAYRGDNSP. The full CDR3 protein is CSAYRGDNSPLHF.

Ten or more counts support this clone. The read ends 3 residues shy of where the CDR3 ends; the end is completed using the germline J gene. This chain links TRBV28 with TRBJ2-3; the D gene is possibly TRBD2 (6 bases). CDR3 length: 15 residues. CDR1 and CDR2 (germline): MDHEN, SYDVKM. V lost 3 bases and J 0 bases, leaving 10 bases between the germline ends. CDR3 in amino acids: CASSLVRGSTDTQYF. CDR3 bases read: TGTGCCAGCAGTTTGGTCCGGGGGAGCACAGATACG.

CDR3 DNA, as far as it was read: TGTGCCAGCAGTCCCGGGACAGGGTTCAATGAAAAA. Translating it yields CASSPGTGFNEK. The CDR3 reads in full as CASSPGTGFNEKLFF. The chain recombines TRBV6-2 or TRBV6-3 with TRBJ1-4, with 9 bases lining up with TRBD1. The read ends 3 residues early relative to the CDR3; the germline J gene fills the gap. The germline CDR1 and CDR2 sequences are MNHEY and SVGEGT. This CDR3 contains 15 residues. V gave up 5 bases and J gave up 5 bases; unmatched junction bases: 6.

Incomplete CDR3 DNA: TGTGCCAGCAGCTTAATACCGGACTCGGCCATGAACACTGAA. This translates into CASSLIPDSAMNTE. The CDR3 as a whole reads CASSLIPDSAMNTEAFF. This chain connects TRBV7-6 to TRBJ1-1; D gene unclear. The observed sequence ends 3 residues before the CDR3 terminus, with the missing tail filled in from the germline J gene. CDR3 length: 17 residues. Per the germline V gene, CDR1 is SGHVS and CDR2 is FNYEAQ. Trimming took 2 bases from V and 0 from J, leaving 16 bases between them.

This clone was seen many times. The read ends 3 residues shy of where the CDR3 ends; the end is completed using the germline J gene. The chain uses TRBV7-8 and TRBJ2-5, with D possibly called TRBD1 or TRBD2 (6 bases each). V shed 7 bases and J shed 0 bases, with 18 bases lying between them. The germline CDR1 and CDR2 sequences are SGHVS and FQNEAQ. The CDR3 loop spans 16 amino acids. CDR3 in amino acids: CASTYRRGSYQETQYF. CDR3 bases read: TGTGCCAGCACCTACAGGAGGGGGTCGTACCAAGAGACC.